This TCR beta chain stems from a study of CD8 T cells in ankylosing spondylitis. Preparation of TCR beta libraries was done by quantitative 5'-RACE with molecular barcodes. Using its own MiXCR run on the 5' RACE reads, TCRdb lists one record per CDR3 protein. The sample contains some 250,000 distinct CDR3 sequences, around 25% of which appear only once. Ten or more counts support this clonotype. Its antigen remains unidentified. General study findings and limits: Seemingly distinctive of ankylosing spondylitis blood was a TCR beta motif formed by eight highly homologous variants.

This CDR3 comprises 14 residues. After removal of 5 bases from V and 4 bases from J, the junction contained 7 bases not matched to a gene. CDR1 is DFQATT and CDR2 is SNEGSKA in the germline V gene (reference sequence). The source of this sequence is a male donor with ankylosing spondylitis or in good health (not recorded which). The V call is TRBV20-1, the J call TRBJ2-1; 8 bases fit TRBD2. Sequencing was carried out using blood, either unsorted or a sorted T cell fraction (not recorded which). The CDR3: CSAPTSGKYNEQFF. As DNA, the CDR3 is TGCAGTGCTCCCACTAGCGGAAAATACAATGAGCAGTTCTTC.